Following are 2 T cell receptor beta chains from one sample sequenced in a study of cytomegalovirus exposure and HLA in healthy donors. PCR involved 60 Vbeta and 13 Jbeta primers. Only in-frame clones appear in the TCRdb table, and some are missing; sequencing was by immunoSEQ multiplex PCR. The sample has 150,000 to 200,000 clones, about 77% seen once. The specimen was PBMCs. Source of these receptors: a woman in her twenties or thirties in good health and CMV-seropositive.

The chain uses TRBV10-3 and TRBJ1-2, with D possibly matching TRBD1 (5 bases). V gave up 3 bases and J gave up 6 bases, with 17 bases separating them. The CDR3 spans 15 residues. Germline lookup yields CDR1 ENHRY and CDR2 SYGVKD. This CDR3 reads CAISDLGRDSHGYTF. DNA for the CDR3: TGTGCCATCAGTGACCTCGGCAGGGACTCTCATGGCTACACCTTC.

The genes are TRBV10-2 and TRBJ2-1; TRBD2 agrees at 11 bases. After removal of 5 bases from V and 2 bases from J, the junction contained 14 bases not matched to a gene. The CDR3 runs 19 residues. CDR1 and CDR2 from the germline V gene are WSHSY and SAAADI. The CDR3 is CASSTIGTSGARTYNEQFF. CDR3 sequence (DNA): TGCGCCAGCAGTACCATAGGGACTAGCGGTGCCAGGACCTACAATGAGCAGTTCTTC.